The 12 T cell receptor beta chains listed next were all sequenced from one sample in a study of tumor and adjacent non-tumor tissue in lung cancer. The library came from three nested PCR rounds adapted from ARM-PCR protocols. TCRdb independently ran MiXCR on the multiplex PCR reads; one entry per CDR3 protein. The table includes about 93,000 distinct CDR3 sequences, around 64% detected once. This sample's RNA came from whole unsorted tissue. Sequenced input: lung tumor tissue. The receptors derive from a man aged 55 to 70 with non-small cell lung cancer.

Remarks on this clonotype: Germline and junction disagree at one end, which may indicate a read error. The J gene is TRBJ2-1, the V gene TRBV5-4; 7 bases fit TRBD2. CDR3 length: 17 amino acids. The germline gives CDR1 SGHNT, CDR2 YYREEE (reference sequence). CDR3 DNA sequence: TGTGCCAGCAGCTTGGAGCGGGGCCGGACGGGGTACAATGAGCGGTTCTTC. Its protein product is CASSLERGRTGYNERFF. The variable domain in full, completed from reference TRBV5-4 and TRBJ2-1, reads ETGVTQSPTHLIKTRGQQVTLRCSSQSGHNTVSWYQQALGQGPQFIFQYYREEENGRGNFPPRFSGLQFPNYSSELNVNALELDDSALYLCASSLERGRTGYNERFFGPGTRLTVL.

This clonotype was picked up many times. The chain has TRBV4-1 and TRBJ1-3, with no clear D. V lost 3 bases, J lost 0 bases, and 9 bases lay in between. CDR1 and CDR2 from the germline V gene are MGHRA and YSYEKL. This CDR3 region has 15 residues. CDR3 region: CASSQSIASGNTIYF. The CDR3 DNA reads as TGCGCCAGCAGCCAGAGTATTGCCTCTGGAAACACCATATATTTT.

The table lists this clonotype with a count of one. The V call is TRBV12-3 or TRBV12-4, the J call TRBJ2-7; TRBD1 might be the D (5 bases). The CDR3 contains 15 residues. The ends were cut back, 3 bases at V and 6 bases at J, with 18 bases in the middle. The chain's CDR3 is CASSLQGQGRCEQYF. In DNA form, the CDR3 reads TGTGCCAGCAGTTTGCAAGGTCAGGGAAGATGCGAGCAGTACTTC.

A word on this clonotype: At one boundary the junction diverges from the germline segment, which might be a read error. This sequence joins TRBV11-2 and TRBJ2-6, with D possibly called TRBD1 or TRBD2 (5 bases each). CDR3 length equals 13 residues. The germline V gene has CDR1 SGHAT and CDR2 FQNNGV. The CDR3 spells CASRDSGANVLIF. Written as DNA, the CDR3 is TGTGCCAGCAGGGACTCTGGGGCCAACGTCCTGATTTTC.

Note on this clonotype: A read error may account for a junction end that differs from germline. This rearrangement joins TRBV4-2 to TRBJ2-4; 7 nucleotides agree with TRBD2. This CDR3 has 19 amino acids. Germline CDR1 is LGHNA and CDR2 is YNFKEQ. The DNA for the CDR3 is TGTGCCAGCTGCCGAGCGCAGGCTAGCGGATCGTTAGCCAAAAGCATTCAGTACTTC. Translating it yields CASCRAQASGSLAKSIQYF.

This clonotype has only one observation. The chain carries TRBV4-2 and TRBJ2-3; 8 bases fit TRBD2. The CDR3 consists of 18 residues. The germline V gene has CDR1 LGHNA and CDR2 YNFKEQ. V trimming: 3 bases; J trimming: 3 bases; junction bases outside the gene matches: 14. The CDR3 loop is CASSQDRSAGVTTDTQYF. The DNA for the CDR3 is TGTGCCAGCAGCCAGGATCGATCAGCGGGAGTTACTACAGATACGCAGTATTTT.

This chain joins TRBV11-1 and TRBJ2-7; no firm D call. V dropped 4 bases and J dropped 2 bases, with 9 bases sitting between them. Germline V gives CDR1 SGHAT, CDR2 FQDESV (reference sequence). The CDR3 spans 13 residues. This chain's CDR3 is CASSYRGAYEQYF. The CDR3 DNA sequence: TGTGCCAGCAGCTATCGCGGCGCCTACGAGCAGTACTTC.

This clonotype was recorded at least ten times. The V and J genes are TRBV25-1 and TRBJ2-3; possibly TRBD1 for D (6 bases). Trimming took 3 bases from V and 0 from J, leaving 13 bases between them. This CDR3 has 16 residues. Germline lookup yields CDR1 MGHDK and CDR2 SYGVNS. CDR3 nucleotides: TGTGCCAGCAGTGATTTACCAGGGGATAGCACAGATACGCAGTATTTT. As protein: CASSDLPGDSTDTQYF.

This clonotype has just a few counts. A single base separates this from a much larger clone, so it may be a read error. The gene calls are TRBV29-1 and TRBJ2-5, with 9 bases aligning to TRBD2. The CDR3 is made up of 13 amino acids. Germline values: CDR1 SQVTM, CDR2 ANQGSEA. CDR3 protein: CSVLLAGGEIQYF. CDR3 DNA sequence: TGCAGCGTCTTACTAGCGGGTGGTGAGATCCAGTACTTC.

Of note for this clonotype: It may be a read error: a sequence one base away is much more abundant. V and J are TRBV18 and TRBJ2-1; no reliable D call. The CDR3 runs to 10 residues. Germline CDR1 KGHSH, CDR2 LQKENI. Between the trimmed V and J ends, which lost 6 bases and 12 bases, there was a span of 9 bases. CDR3 loop: CASSGDVQFF. The DNA of the CDR3 is TGTGCCAGCTCTGGGGATGTGCAGTTCTTC.

To note about this clonotype: The junction does not match germline at one end; this may be a read error. Here the CDR3 reads CVSNTTSGRARSTYEQSF. In DNA form, the CDR3 reads TGTGTCAGCAACACCACTAGCGGGAGGGCCCGATCTACTTATGAGCAGTCCTTC. V usage is TRBV11-2 and J usage is TRBJ2-1; 13 nucleotides line up with TRBD2. Germline V gene data show CDR1 as SGHAT and CDR2 as FQNNGV. This CDR3 contains 18 residues.

On this clonotype: An end of the junction differs from the germline gene, which may be a read error. The rearrangement joins TRBV5-4 to TRBJ1-2; D may be TRBD1 (5 bases). This CDR3 is 15 amino acids long. Germline V CDR1 and CDR2: SGHNT, YYREEE (reference sequence). CDR3 DNA: TGTGCCAGCAGAGGGGCCACCGGGACCGGATATGGCTACAGCTTC. It translates to CASRGATGTGYGYSF.